These 9 T cell receptor beta chains originate from one sample sequenced in a study of blood T cell repertoires in COVID-19. Measured with immunoSEQ multiplex PCR; TCRdb has only the in-frame clones, and not every one. The table has around 87,000 clones, around four fifths seen once; the top ten hold 16%. Material for sequencing was peripheral blood. These receptor sequences come from a human donor in a cohort sampled during active COVID-19.

This rearrangement joins TRBV28 to TRBJ2-1; D unresolved. Germline values: CDR1 MDHEN, CDR2 SYDVKM. CDR3 size: 14 residues. Trimming removed 3 bases from V and 10 bases from J, with 16 bases in between. In DNA, the CDR3 is TGTGCCAGCAGTTTGGCTGGGCTCGTTGGAGAGCAGTTCTTC. Protein sequence: CASSLAGLVGEQFF.

The chain carries TRBV5-1 and TRBJ1-2; TRBD1 aligns across 12 bases. The CDR3 is 15 amino acids. The V and J ends lost 0 bases and 4 bases, in that order; junction bases with no gene match: 1. CDR1 is SGHRS and CDR2 is YFSETQ in the germline V gene. CDR3 region: CASSLGGQGAYGYTF. The CDR3 DNA sequence: TGCGCCAGCAGCTTGGGGGGACAGGGGGCCTATGGCTACACCTTC.

This clone was picked up a small number of times. V and J are TRBV7-3 and TRBJ2-6; D gene ambiguous. The CDR3 has 14 amino acids. Germline values: CDR1 SGHTA, CDR2 FQGTGA. Deletions cut 5 bases from V and 0 bases from J, with 5 bases between. The CDR3 loop is CASSPHSGANVLTF. The DNA of the CDR3 is TGTGCCAGCAGCCCCCACTCTGGGGCCAACGTCCTGACTTTC. The full variable domain, its missing parts supplied by reference TRBV7-3 and TRBJ2-6, is GAGVSQTPSNKVTEKGKYVELRCDPISGHTALYWYRQSLGQGPEFLIYFQGTGAADDSGLPNDRFFAVRPEGSVSTLKIQRTERGDSAVYLCASSPHSGANVLTFGAGSRLTVL.

The chain couples TRBV5-5 to TRBJ2-7; TRBD1 might be the D (6 bases). Germline CDR1 reads SGHKS; CDR2 reads YYEKEE (reference sequence). The length of the CDR3 is 15 residues. V shed 0 bases and J shed 2 bases, with 12 bases lying between them. CDR3 protein: CASSLGPRDTYEQYF. The CDR3 region has the DNA TGTGCCAGCAGCTTGGGTCCTCGGGACACCTACGAGCAGTACTTC.

The chain joins TRBV27 to TRBJ2-1, with D possibly TRBD2 on 5 matching bases. V was shortened by 4 bases and J by 1 base, with 14 bases between the two germline ends. The length of the CDR3 is 16 residues. Germline values: CDR1 MNHEY, CDR2 SMNVEV (reference sequence). The DNA for the CDR3 is TGTGCCAGCAGTTCCCCGCGGAGGCCTTCCTACAATGAGCAGTTCTTC. This gives the protein CASSSPRRPSYNEQFF.

This clone has just one count. J is TRBJ1-1 and V is TRBV7-9, with 8 positions matching TRBD1. CDR1 and CDR2 from the germline V gene are SEHNR and FQNEAQ (reference sequence). The CDR3 consists of 12 residues. V was clipped by 5 bases and J by 10 bases; unmatched bases: 6. CDR3 amino acids: CASSHGQGPAFF. The CDR3, as DNA: TGTGCCAGCAGCCACGGACAGGGCCCAGCTTTCTTT.

The rearrangement joins TRBV6-2 or TRBV6-3 to TRBJ2-5; D may be TRBD1 (6 bases). Germline CDR1 reads MNHEY; CDR2 reads SVGEGT. This CDR3 is built from 18 residues. The V end lost 6 bases, the J end lost 3 bases, and 26 bases lay between the germline ends. The DNA for the CDR3 is TGTGCCAGCAGCCGAGCCCTGGACAGTGGTCTACTCAAAGAGACCCAGTACTTC. Protein sequence: CASSRALDSGLLKETQYF.

This clone has more than one count but fewer than ten. CDR3 region: CASRRGEVGELFF. CDR3 in DNA: TGTGCCAGCAGACGTGGGGAGGTCGGGGAGCTGTTTTTT. The chain combines TRBV7-9 with TRBJ2-2, with D possibly TRBD2 on 6 matching bases. The ends were cut back, 6 bases at V and 7 bases at J, with 12 bases in the middle. Germline CDR1 reads SEHNR; CDR2 reads FQNEAQ (reference sequence). The CDR3 loop spans 13 amino acids. Based on the CDR3 plus reference TRBV7-9 and TRBJ2-2, the full variable domain is DTGVSQNPRHKITKRGQNVTFRCDPISEHNRLYWYRQTLGQGPEFLTYFQNEAQLEKSRLLSDRFSAERPKGSFSTLEIQRTEQGDSAMYLCASRRGEVGELFFGEGSRLTVL.

This chain joins TRBV2 and TRBJ2-3, with no clear D. CDR3 length: 15 residues. The germline gives CDR1 SNHLY, CDR2 FYNNEI. Between the trimmed V and J ends, which lost 6 bases and 0 bases, there was a span of 13 bases. The CDR3 reads CASRAPWASTDTQYF. CDR3 DNA: TGTGCCAGCAGAGCTCCATGGGCTAGCACAGATACGCAGTATTTT.